This T cell receptor beta chain is from a study of beta chain features in type 1 diabetes. Study-wide points: There was a moderate but significant shortening of TCRB CDR3s in all four CD4+ subsets of Type 1 diabetes patients.

This clone was detected only a few times. Its cognate antigen is unknown. Donors underwent one heparinised blood draw, about 110 mL on average. Purity above 95% was achieved in all sorted populations. The investigators reverse transcribed all of the isolated RNA, so they sequenced expressed TCRB transcripts. Measured with immunoSEQ multiplex PCR; TCRdb has only the in-frame clones, and not every one. The sample contains around 130,000 clones, 9% of which appear only once. The origin of this receptor is a man younger than 40 with type 1 diabetes. The sequenced material came from central memory CD4+ T cells from blood.

The CDR3 is CASSLDPGLAGISTDTQYF. The CDR3 coding sequence is TGTGCCAGCAGCTTAGACCCGGGACTAGCGGGGATTAGCACAGATACGCAGTATTTT. The chain has TRBV7-3 and TRBJ2-3, with 13 bases that match TRBD2. CDR1 and CDR2 (germline): SGHTA, FQGTGA. The CDR3 loop spans 19 amino acids. Trimming removed 2 bases from V and 0 bases from J; junction bases left unmatched: 8. The full variable domain, with the rest looked up from reference TRBV7-3 and TRBJ2-3, is GAGVSQTPSNKVTEKGKYVELRCDPISGHTALYWYRQSLGQGPEFLIYFQGTGAADDSGLPNDRFFAVRPEGSVSTLKIQRTERGDSAVYLCASSLDPGLAGISTDTQYFGPGTRLTVL.